A selection of T cell receptor beta chains follows, all from one sample in a study of T-cell reconstitution after alpha-beta-depleted transplantation in children. MiXCR, run by TCRdb on the PCR reads, gives a single entry per CDR3 protein. This sample has around 210,000 distinct CDR3 sequences, with 6.6% found just once. The specimen comprised PBMCs, sampled before TCRalphabeta/CD19-depleted stem cell transplant. These receptor sequences come from a boy aged 2 to 10 with acute lymphoblastic leukemia, due to receive a stem cell transplant. Both conserved end residues are part of each CDR3. The D gene is left open where the match is weak. The size of a clone is reported for some rows only, either as once, few or many, or as a class for expanded clones.

>TRBV5-5|TRBJ2-1|many|NA
TGTGCCAGCAGCTTGGTGGTCGACTACAATGAGCAGTTCTTC
CASSLVVDYNEQFF
>TRBV12-3/TRBV12-4|TRBJ2-7|many|TRBD2
TGTGCCAGCAGGCCAACTAGCGGGGGCAAGTACGAGCAGTACTTC
CASRPTSGGKYEQYF
>TRBV28|TRBJ2-7|many|TRBD1
TGTGCCAGCAGAGGACAGGCGTCCTACGAGCAGTACTTC
CASRGQASYEQYF
>TRBV6-5|TRBJ1-2|many|NA
TGTGCCAGCAGACAATTGTCACTGGACAACTATGGCTACACCTTC
CASRQLSLDNYGYTF
>TRBV28|TRBJ1-1|many|NA
TGTGCCAGCAGTTTTGGCAGGAGCGACACTGAAGCTTTCTTT
CASSFGRSDTEAFF
>TRBV3-1|TRBJ1-1|NA|NA
TGTGCCAGCAGCCGGACAGACAACACTGAAGCTTTCTTT
CASSRTDNTEAFF
>TRBV21-1|TRBJ2-7|many|NA
TGTGCCAGCAGCAAAGAGGGGGGCTACCTACTCTACGAGCAGTACTTC
CASSKEGGYLLYEQYF
>TRBV4-2|TRBJ2-7|many|NA
TGTGCCAGCAGCCAAGCGTCGGGGGAGCAGTACTTC
CASSQASGEQYF
>TRBV29-1|TRBJ1-2|many|NA
TGCAGCGTTGGGCAGGGTACTGACTATGGCTACACCTTC
CSVGQGTDYGYTF
>TRBV12-3/TRBV12-4|TRBJ2-2|many|TRBD2
TGTGCCAGCAGTTTTACTAGCGGGGGTACGAACACCGGGGAGCTGTTTTTT
CASSFTSGGTNTGELFF
>TRBV29-1|TRBJ2-5|many|NA
TGCAGCGTTCGCAGGAGGGAAGAGACCCAGTACTTC
CSVRRREETQYF
>TRBV10-3|TRBJ2-7|many|NA
TGTGCCATCAGTGGGGCGGGACTTTCAACCTACGAGCAGTACTTC
CAISGAGLSTYEQYF
>TRBV3-1|TRBJ2-1|many|TRBD2
TGTGCCAGCAGCCCAAGACTAGCTCTTTACAATGAGCAGTTCTTC
CASSPRLALYNEQFF